Below are 17 T cell receptor beta chains sequenced from a single sample in a study of T-cell reconstitution after alpha-beta-depleted transplantation in children. Unique molecular identifiers were incorporated when the TCRbeta library was constructed. In TCRdb, the PCR reads were re-called with MiXCR into one record per CDR3 protein. The data hold some 550,000 distinct CDR3 sequences, with approximately 20% observed a single time. The input for sequencing was PBMCs from the stem cell graft donor, taken from the stem cell graft. The receptor source for this set is a human donor who donated a stem cell graft to a child with acute lymphoblastic leukemia.

V is TRBV6-6 and J is TRBJ2-1; tentatively, D is TRBD2 (5 bases). Germline V gene data show CDR1 as MNHNY and CDR2 as SVGAGI (reference sequence). The ends were cut back, 6 bases at V and 6 bases at J, with 9 bases in the middle. The CDR3 spans 12 residues. CDR3 protein: CASSIATNEQFF. The CDR3 DNA reads as TGTGCCAGCAGCATAGCGACCAATGAGCAGTTCTTC.

Here the CDR3 DNA reads TGTGCCAGCAGCCAAGATCCAGCGGCGTCCTACGAGCAGTACTTC. It codes for CASSQDPAASYEQYF. V gene TRBV3-1 combines with J gene TRBJ2-7; D might be TRBD2 (5 bases). The CDR3 is 15 residues long. Trimming took 0 bases from V and 1 from J, leaving 10 bases between them. Germline loops: CDR1 LGHDT, CDR2 YNNKEL (reference sequence).

The genes are TRBV5-1 and TRBJ2-3; D gene unclear. The CDR3 sequence is 12 residues long. Germline CDR1 and CDR2: SGHRS and YFSETQ. With 5 bases removed from V and 4 bases from J, the gap between germline ends came to 8 bases. The CDR3 loop reads CASRVGSDTQYF. The CDR3 DNA is TGCGCCAGCAGGGTTGGGTCAGATACGCAGTATTTT.

This clonotype was recorded a few times. The chain couples TRBV9 to TRBJ2-7, with D possibly matching TRBD1 (5 bases). Germline V CDR1 and CDR2: SGDLS, YYNGEE. Trimming took 4 bases from V and 0 from J, leaving 11 bases between them. This CDR3 has 14 residues. CDR3 coding DNA: TGTGCCAGCAGCTTTATCAGGGACTCCTACGAGCAGTACTTC. This translates into CASSFIRDSYEQYF.

The J gene is TRBJ2-5, the V gene TRBV7-9; D possibly corresponds to TRBD1 (5 bases). In germline, CDR1 is SEHNR, CDR2 FQNEAQ (reference sequence). CDR3 length: 14 amino acids. V was pared by 3 bases and J by 4 bases, with 12 bases between. The DNA for the CDR3 is TGTGCCAGCAGCTTGTTCGGACAACCAGAGACCCAGTACTTC. Amino acids: CASSLFGQPETQYF.

The chain links TRBV28 to TRBJ2-7; 10 nucleotides agree with TRBD2. Germline CDR1 reads MDHEN; CDR2 reads SYDVKM. V lost 5 bases and J lost 5; bases outside the gene matches: 9. The CDR3 sequence is 15 residues long. Written as DNA, the CDR3 is TGTGCCAGCAGTAAGCGTCTAGCGGGAGTGGACGAGCAGTACTTC. Translated, it gives CASSKRLAGVDEQYF.

The chain links TRBV6-5 to TRBJ2-4; TRBD1 is a possible D gene (6 bases). V gave up 2 bases and J gave up 3 bases, with 14 bases separating them. CDR1 and CDR2 from the germline V gene are MNHEY and SVGAGI. The CDR3 has 16 amino acids. The CDR3, as DNA: TGTGCCAGCAGTTACCGGCTCCAAGGGGGCAAAAACATTCAGTACTTC. This codes for CASSYRLQGGKNIQYF.

There are a few counts of this clonotype. The chain joins TRBV4-2 to TRBJ2-1; 9 bases match TRBD2. The V gene's germline CDR1 is LGHNA and CDR2 YNFKEQ. With V trimmed by 0 bases and J by 9 bases, 9 bases remained unmatched. The CDR3 covers 16 residues. CDR3 nucleotide sequence: TGTGCCAGCAGCCAAGAGGGGACTAGCTTTGCCGGTGAGCAGTTCTTC. Translating gives CASSQEGTSFAGEQFF.

This chain uses TRBV3-1 with TRBJ1-1; D not certain. From germline, CDR1 is LGHDT and CDR2 YNNKEL (reference sequence). This CDR3 has 16 residues. The germline V and J ends were trimmed by 4 bases and 1 base, with 16 bases remaining between them. The CDR3 nucleotides are TGTGCCAGCAGCCCCGGGAGGTCGCAGGCGAACACTGAAGCTTTCTTT. Protein: CASSPGRSQANTEAFF.

This clonotype has a single count. V is TRBV27 and J is TRBJ1-1; D remains ambiguous. The CDR3 loop spans 15 amino acids. Looked up from germline, CDR1 is MNHEY and CDR2 is SMNVEV (reference sequence). V was clipped by 5 bases and J by 4 bases, with 17 bases between them. Here the CDR3 DNA reads TGTGCCAGCAGTGTGGGTCCCCGTGTCCTCACTGAAGCTTTCTTT. It yields the protein CASSVGPRVLTEAFF.

This chain uses TRBV29-1 with TRBJ2-3; 9 bases are shared with TRBD2. CDR1 SQVTM and CDR2 ANQGSEA come from the germline V gene. V shed 6 bases, J shed 2 bases, and the junction held 15 bases outside the gene matches. This CDR3 has 17 amino acids. The CDR3 nucleotides read TGCAGCGTCCTCGGGCGGGAGGGCCCACCGATCACAGATACGCAGTATTTT. It is translated as CSVLGREGPPITDTQYF.

This clonotype was seen more than once but under ten times. The V gene is TRBV2, the J gene TRBJ2-7, with 8 bases identical to TRBD2. The trim removed 4 bases at V and 2 bases at J, leaving 7 bases unmatched. The germline V gene encodes CDR1 SNHLY and CDR2 FYNNEI. CDR3 length: 15 amino acids. This CDR3 is CASSGKREFTYEQYF. CDR3 in DNA: TGTGCCAGCAGTGGGAAGCGGGAGTTCACCTACGAGCAGTACTTC.

This clonotype was seen a handful of times. The gene calls are TRBV7-2 and TRBJ2-3; D is ambiguous. The CDR3 totals 15 residues. Germline V lookup: CDR1 SGHTA, CDR2 FQGNSA. V lost 1 base and J lost 4, with 12 bases in between. The CDR3 DNA reads TGTGCCAGCAGCTTAGACCCCTACCCCGCAGATACGCAGTATTTT. Its translation: CASSLDPYPADTQYF.

This clonotype was seen a few times. The V and J genes are TRBV5-1 and TRBJ1-1, with D maybe TRBD1 (6 bases). Germline loops: CDR1 SGHRS, CDR2 YFSETQ. The CDR3 extends over 16 amino acids. V was shortened by 4 bases and J by 1 base, with 17 bases between the two germline ends. DNA of the CDR3: TGCGCCAGCAGCCCCCAAGGGCACAGGGAGAACACTGAAGCTTTCTTT. It encodes CASSPQGHRENTEAFF.

The rearrangement joins TRBV15 to TRBJ1-2; maybe TRBD1 (6 bases). Germline V lookup: CDR1 LNHNV, CDR2 YYDKDF (reference sequence). V was cut by 0 bases and J by 8 bases, with 10 bases left in between. The CDR3 totals 13 residues. The CDR3 DNA follows: TGTGCCACCAGCAGAGATCGGGACACCGGCTACACCTTC. Amino acid sequence: CATSRDRDTGYTF.

The rearrangement links TRBV25-1 to TRBJ2-2; D possibly corresponds to TRBD2 (7 bases). Trimming took off 1 base at V and 3 bases at J, with 9 bases between the two ends. From germline, CDR1 is MGHDK and CDR2 SYGVNS. The CDR3 loop spans 15 amino acids. The CDR3 DNA reads TGTGCCAGCAGTGAATGGGGGGGCGACACCGGGGAGCTGTTTTTT. Amino acids: CASSEWGGDTGELFF.

The gene calls are TRBV15 and TRBJ2-5, with 8 bases lining up with TRBD2. The CDR3 runs to 17 residues. The ends lost 5 bases at V and 4 bases at J; junction bases unmatched: 15. Germline assignment: CDR1 LNHNV and CDR2 YYDKDF (reference sequence). In nucleotides, the CDR3 is TGTGCCACCAGCGAAGGGACTAGAGAGTTGGGTTCAGAGACCCAGTACTTC. This sequence encodes CATSEGTRELGSETQYF. The complete variable domain, with remaining parts taken from reference TRBV15 and TRBJ2-5, reads DAMVIQNPRYQVTQFGKPVTLSCSQTLNHNVMYWYQQKSSQAPKLLFHYYDKDFNNEADTPDNFQSRRPNTSFCFLDIRSPGLGDTAMYLCATSEGTRELGSETQYFGPGTRLLVL.